One TCR beta chain is described in this entry. This sample is part of a study of CD8+ T cells in alopecia areata. The CDR3 extends over 16 amino acids. CDR1 SGHTA and CDR2 FQGNSA come from the germline V gene. Trimming took 5 bases from V and 7 from J, leaving 21 bases between them. Alopecia areata patients had lesional scalp punch biopsies and peripheral blood taken from them. Isolated RNA was reverse transcribed into cDNA used as the sequencing template. Produced via immunoSEQ multiplex PCR; TCRdb's table is partial and in-frame only. The table lists 90,000 to 150,000 clones, under 40% of them singletons.

The source material was CD4+ T cells sorted from blood. This sequence joins TRBV7-2 and TRBJ2-1, with a weak D call TRBD2 (5 bases). This receptor was obtained from a human donor with alopecia areata. Written as DNA, the CDR3 is TGTGCCAGCAGCCCGGAACCCGGGAATGAGTGGAATGAGCAGTTCTTC. Translating it yields CASSPEPGNEWNEQFF.